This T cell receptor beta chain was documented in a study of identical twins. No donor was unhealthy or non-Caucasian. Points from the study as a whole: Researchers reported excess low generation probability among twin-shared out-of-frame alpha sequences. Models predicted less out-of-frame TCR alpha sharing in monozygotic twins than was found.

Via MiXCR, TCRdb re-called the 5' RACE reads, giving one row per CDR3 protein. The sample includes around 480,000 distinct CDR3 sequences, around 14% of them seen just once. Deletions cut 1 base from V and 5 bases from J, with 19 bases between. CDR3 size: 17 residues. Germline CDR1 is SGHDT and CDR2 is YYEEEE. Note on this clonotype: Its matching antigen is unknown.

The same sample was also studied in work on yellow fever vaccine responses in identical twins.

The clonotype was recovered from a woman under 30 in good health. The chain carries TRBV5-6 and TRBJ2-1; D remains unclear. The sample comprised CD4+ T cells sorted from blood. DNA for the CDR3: TGTGCCAGCAGCTTGCTAGGTATGTCCAACCCCCACAATGAGCAGTTCTTC. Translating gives CASSLLGMSNPHNEQFF.